This T cell receptor beta chain was identified during a study of OX40 agonist ivuxolimab in advanced cancers. At the level of the whole study: Ivuxolimab, which targeted the costimulatory receptor OX40 (CD134), was an agonistic, fully human IgG2 monoclonal antibody. A male proportion of under 85% and a mean age of approximately 62 years, ranging from about 23 to 90, were recorded for the dose-escalation cohort. Patients were allowed to have had prior anti-PD-1, anti-PD-L1 or anti-CTLA-4 therapy, and 30% to 40% of the dose-escalation patients had been treated with checkpoint inhibitors. Peripheral TCRbeta sequencing aimed to test whether ivuxolimab altered TCR sequence diversity and caused clonal T-cell expansion. Partial responses occurred in three dose-escalation patients: two with cutaneous melanoma and one with hepatocellular carcinoma. The paper covers the monotherapy dose-escalation part of the phase I ivuxolimab trial, which included N of about 50 patients. Of the 50 to 55 dose-escalation patients, hepatocellular carcinoma was present in 19, melanoma in approximately 15, renal cell carcinoma in 9 and head and neck cancer in 9. Intravenous ivuxolimab was administered to patients every 2 weeks at six dose levels: 0.01, 0.1, 0.3, 1.5, 3 and 10 mg/kg. Beyond this particular receptor, the publication reports: Which antigens the clonally expanded peripheral T cells were specific for was not determined. At doses of 0.1 to 3.0 mg/kg, clonal expansion of both CD4+ and CD8+ blood T cells was observed from baseline to week 6. After ivuxolimab, more expanded clones were found on average in CD8+ T cells than in CD4+ T cells. Low levels of normalized T-cell clonal expansion were also shown by some nonresponding patients. Partial responders in the 0.1-3.0 mg/kg groups had among the lowest normalized peripheral clonal expansion, especially among CD8+ T cells.

This clone was observed a handful of times. This clone's antigen is unknown. Base qualities are not at hand, and no much larger clone is one base apart. Looking up the germline V gene yields CDR1 SGDLS and CDR2 YYNGEE. CDR3 length: 12 amino acids, cysteine to phenylalanine. The CDR3 DNA has 36 bases and is translated from base 1. V is cut by 3 bases and J by 5 bases, and the space between the germline ends is 8 bases. Genomic DNA was extracted from sorted cells for sequencing of the TCRbeta CDR3 region. The immunoSEQ Assay was used to sequence the TCRbeta CDR3 regions. Not all clones reach the TCRdb copy of this immuneACCESS table, which keeps in-frame sequences only. Checked studies attribute under half of the gap to unresolved V genes and leave the rest unexplained. The sample yields more than 60,000 clones; 65% to 85% were counted once. The ten largest account for 4.4% of the sample. Patients with autoimmune disease history or receiving systemic immunosuppression were excluded from the trial. Peripheral blood for TCR sequencing was drawn from every dose cohort at baseline, at cycle 4 day 1 and at cycle 7 day 1. The samples were drawn from a first-in-human, open-label, multicenter phase I dose-escalation trial of ivuxolimab. Adults with locally advanced or metastatic melanoma, renal cell, hepatocellular, or head and neck squamous cell carcinoma were enrolled in the trial. Before TCR sequencing, CD4+ T cells and CD8+ T cells from peripheral blood were sorted into separate populations.

The chain links TRBV9 with TRBJ1-1; a confident D gene designation cannot be given. This TCR was recovered from an adult with an advanced solid tumor such as melanoma, head and neck, liver or kidney cancer. The input for sequencing was CD4+ or CD8+ T cells sorted from blood, taken in a trial of the OX40 agonist ivuxolimab. The CDR3 region reads CASSGLSTEAFF. The DNA is as follows: TGTGCCAGCAGCGGGCTGTCGACTGAAGCTTTCTTT.